What follows describes a single T cell receptor beta chain. The count of this clone is one. The clone's antigen remains unknown. No base quality values were provided; no much bigger clone lies one nucleotide off. The library was generated by the immunoSEQ multiplex PCR assay. For most patients, genomic DNA was isolated with the Qiagen DNeasy Blood and Tissue Kit and sent frozen to Adaptive Biotechnologies for TCR sequencing. Adaptive Biotechnologies carried out high-throughput TCR-beta CDR3 sequencing of genomic DNA for most patients. Per the authors' processing: TCR sequencing data for around 19 patients were retrieved from Adaptive's ImmunoSEQ software; a few other patients were processed with MiXCR and VDJtools. CD4 versus CD8 sorting errors were corrected by removing sequences found in both subsets at a frequency ratio below 5:1. Because the origin of CDR3 nucleotide sequences shared between donor and recipient could not be assigned, those sequences were removed. At least 2-fold expansion over unstimulated cells and a minimum CFSE-low frequency of 0.002% (template counts) or 0.001% (read counts) were required for clones to be classified as alloreactive. Mappable clones were those detected in sequenced pre-transplant spleen, lymph node, or MLR CFSE-low populations of the donor or recipient. The cumulative frequency of alloreactive clones was calculated as a percentage of all sequences, weighted by copy number. TCRdb obtained this table from immuneACCESS and retained in-frame rearrangements with V and J assigned. These tables miss some clones; where compared with another copy, unresolved V genes account for less than half of the shortfall, and the remainder is unexplained. V, J and clone size are taken as reported in that table, and D and trimming were inferred from the DNA itself. This sample has 90,000 to 120,000 clones in its table, and roughly 89% of those were observed once. The ten most abundant clones make up over 0.55% of the sample.

The data were taken from a study of graft-versus-host responses after intestinal transplantation (dated by TCRdb to about 2021). Study-level background: The transplants that recipients got were multivisceral, liver-intestinal, or isolated intestinal. All recipients received anti-thymocyte globulin induction followed by maintenance tacrolimus and steroids for around three years. After intestinal transplantation, graft-versus-host and host-versus-graft alloreactive T cell clones in the graft, circulation and bone marrow were tracked using bulk TCR-beta CDR3 sequencing. Alloreactive clones were identified by sequencing pre-transplant mixed lymphocyte reaction products and comparing them with unstimulated pre-transplant donor and recipient T cells. The cohort enrolled some 25 intestinal transplant recipients including one retransplant, and 3 patients lacking pretransplant specimens were excluded. Donor T cell macrochimerism was defined as a peak of at least 4% donor T cells among recipient peripheral blood mononuclear cells. Rather than going through the commercial service, samples from three later patients were sequenced in-house on an Illumina MiSeq and processed with MiXCR. Study-level results and caveats: GvH clones were detected in recipient bone marrow, and some appeared earlier in ileal mucosa or blood, consistent with an intestinal mucosal origin. High GvH to HvG T cell clonal ratios were observed in the allografts of patients with donor T cell macrochimerism. Early after transplant, peak levels of circulating GvH clones were found to be associated with declines in HvG clones. The relatively low number and heterogeneity of intestinal transplant patients limited the conclusions.

The CDR3 goes from the cysteine to the phenylalanine over 14 residues. Solely the CDR3 DNA is kept, with 42 bases framed from the first base. The germline V gene yields SGHVS for CDR1 and FQNEAQ for CDR2. At the junction V is shortened by 10 bases and J by 3 bases; bases outside the gene matches: 11. Per the publication, the time point label means: cells obtained before transplantation from donor or recipient. CD3+CD4+ and CD3+CD8+ populations were FACS-sorted from unstimulated pre-transplant donor and recipient cells taken from spleen or lymph nodes. The TCR comes from a human donor who was the organ donor for an intestinal transplant. This specimen was unstimulated CD4+ T cells sorted from spleen or lymph node cells, taken before transplant. The chain joins TRBV7-8 to TRBJ2-7, with 8 bases matching TRBD1. At the DNA level, the sequence is TGTGCCACCGGACCCGGGACAGGACTCTACGAGCAGTACTTC. It codes for CATGPGTGLYEQYF.